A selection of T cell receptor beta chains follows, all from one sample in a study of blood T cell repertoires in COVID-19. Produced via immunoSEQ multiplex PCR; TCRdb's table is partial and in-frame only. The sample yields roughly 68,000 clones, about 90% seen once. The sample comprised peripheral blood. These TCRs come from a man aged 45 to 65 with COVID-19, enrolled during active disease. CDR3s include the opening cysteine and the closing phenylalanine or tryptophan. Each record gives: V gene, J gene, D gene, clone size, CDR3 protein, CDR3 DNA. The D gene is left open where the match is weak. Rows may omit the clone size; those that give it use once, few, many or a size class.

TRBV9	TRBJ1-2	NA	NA	CASSVFGRNYGYTF	TGTGCCAGCAGCGTATTCGGCAGGAACTATGGCTACACCTTC
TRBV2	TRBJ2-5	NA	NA	CASGGGDWETQYF	TGTGCCAGCGGAGGGGGGGATTGGGAGACCCAGTACTTC
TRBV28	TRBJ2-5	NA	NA	CASLTSGAGGETQYF	TGTGCCAGCTTAACCTCGGGGGCAGGGGGGGAGACCCAGTACTTC
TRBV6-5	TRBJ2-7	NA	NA	CASSPSRQPSYEQYF	TGTGCCAGCAGCCCCTCGAGACAGCCCTCCTACGAGCAGTACTTC
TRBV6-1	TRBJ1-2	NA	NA	CASSERFYGYTF	TGTGCCAGCAGTGAACGGTTCTATGGCTACACCTTC
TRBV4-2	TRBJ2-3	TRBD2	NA	CASSLPGTMTGDTQYF	TGTGCCAGCAGCCTACCCGGGACTATGACTGGGGATACGCAGTATTTT
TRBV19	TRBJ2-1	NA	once	CASRSRGYNEQFF	TGTGCCAGTAGATCCAGGGGATACAATGAGCAGTTCTTC
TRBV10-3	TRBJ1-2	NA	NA	CAISLGGGYGYTF	TGTGCCATCAGCCTCGGGGGGGGCTATGGCTACACCTTC
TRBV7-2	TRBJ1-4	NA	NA	CASSSHRTGRGATNEKLFF	TGTGCCAGCAGCTCCCACAGAACCGGGCGCGGGGCAACTAATGAAAAACTGTTTTTT
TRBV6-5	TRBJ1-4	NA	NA	CASRKGATNEKLFF	TGTGCCAGCAGGAAGGGAGCAACTAATGAAAAACTGTTTTTT
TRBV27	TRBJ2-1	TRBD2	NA	CASSLSVFGLAYNEQFF	TGTGCCAGCAGTTTATCGGTCTTCGGACTAGCGTACAATGAGCAGTTCTTC
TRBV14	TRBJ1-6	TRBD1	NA	CASSLRDSTPNSPLHF	TGTGCCAGCAGCCTCCGGGACAGCACTCCAAATTCACCCCTCCACTTT
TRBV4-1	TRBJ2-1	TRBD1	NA	CASSQGRGGQGQGNEQFF	TGCGCCAGCAGCCAGGGCCGCGGGGGACAGGGGCAGGGGAATGAGCAGTTCTTC
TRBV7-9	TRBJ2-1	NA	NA	CASSLGGGAGEQFF	TGTGCCAGCAGCTTAGGTGGTGGGGCCGGTGAGCAGTTCTTC
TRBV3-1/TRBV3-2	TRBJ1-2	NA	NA	CASSQTRAANYGYTF	TGTGCCAGCAGCCAGACGAGGGCCGCTAACTATGGCTACACCTTC